This passage covers 30 T cell receptor beta chains from one sample sequenced in a study of human T cells and chemical hapten exposure. TCRdb used MiXCR to reprocess the RACE reads, holding one entry per CDR3 protein. Of tens of thousands of distinct CDR3 sequences in the sample, roughly 10% were seen once. The time point is: patch test 2, 6 weeks after DPC sensitization. Treatment in this sample: therapeutic diphenylcyclopropenone sensitization with weekly scalp DPC. Material: whole blood, obtained in connection with sensitization to the hapten diphenylcyclopropenone (DPC). The receptors shown here come from a woman aged 25 to 39 with alopecia areata. Some clones in this sample may be carry-over from other donors' samples.

Of note for this clonotype: A much larger clone sits a single nucleotide away, making a read error possible. The rearrangement uses TRBV12-3 or TRBV12-4 and TRBJ2-3, with 9 nucleotides matching TRBD2. The ends lost 2 bases at V and 4 bases at J; junction bases unmatched: 10. The CDR3 totals 17 residues. The CDR3 coding sequence is TGTGCCAGCAGTTTATGGGCTAGCGGGACCCCCGCAGATACGCAGTATTTT. Its translation: CASSLWASGTPADTQYF.

This clonotype was counted ten times or more. This sequence joins TRBV12-2 and TRBJ1-6; the DNA was not used to check the table's D call, TRBD1. TRBV12-2 is a known pseudogene. This CDR3 is built from 15 residues. The CDR3 DNA reads as TGTGCAAGTCGTCCTTTATCAGGGGTCGATTCACCCCTCCACTTT. Protein sequence: CASRPLSGVDSPLHF.

J is TRBJ1-2 and V is TRBV5-5; no clear D. The CDR3 is made up of 13 amino acids. CDR1 is SGHKS, CDR2 YYEKEE, per germline (reference sequence). V was cut by 2 bases and J by 4 bases, with 9 bases left in between. The CDR3 protein is CASSFLGSYGYTF. CDR3 in DNA: TGTGCCAGCAGCTTCTTGGGGAGCTATGGCTACACCTTC.

This clonotype was seen repeatedly, ten times or more. The rearrangement uses TRBV27 and TRBJ1-6; maybe TRBD1 (5 bases). Germline V gene data show CDR1 as MNHEY and CDR2 as SMNVEV (reference sequence). CDR3 length: 14 amino acids. Trimming took off 3 bases at V and 11 bases at J, with 14 bases between the two ends. CDR3 nucleotides: TGTGCCAGCAGTTTCCAGGGTCTAAGGACACCCCTCCACTTT. As protein: CASSFQGLRTPLHF.

V gene TRBV2 combines with J gene TRBJ2-7; D is unclear. CDR1 is SNHLY and CDR2 is FYNNEI in the germline V gene. V was cut by 6 bases and J by 3 bases, with 15 bases left in between. The CDR3 runs 14 residues. The CDR3 nucleotides are TGTGCCAGCAGCGGCAGGCTGGGGATCTACGAGCAGTACTTC. Residues: CASSGRLGIYEQYF.

This clonotype was seen many times. The chain recombines TRBV28 with TRBJ2-5; 7 bases are shared with TRBD1. CDR1 and CDR2 (germline): MDHEN, SYDVKM. This CDR3 comprises 14 residues. Trimming removed 6 bases from V and 4 bases from J; junction bases left unmatched: 8. The CDR3 DNA follows: TGTGCCAGCAGCCATGACAGGGATGGAGAGACCCAGTACTTC. Encoded protein: CASSHDRDGETQYF.

This clonotype appeared many times. CDR3 protein: CASSSPRGGPYNEQFF. DNA of the CDR3: TGTGCCAGCAGTTCCCCGAGGGGGGGGCCTTACAATGAGCAGTTCTTC. This chain links TRBV12-3 or TRBV12-4 with TRBJ2-1; D is possibly TRBD2 (7 bases). This CDR3 contains 16 residues. The V end was cut by 4 bases, the J end by 4 bases, with 17 bases between.

This clonotype has ten or more counts. The chain carries TRBV2 and TRBJ2-1; 15 nucleotides agree with TRBD2. V shed 7 bases, J shed 2 bases, and the junction held 6 bases outside the gene matches. Germline CDR1 and CDR2: SNHLY and FYNNEI. CDR3 length: 17 amino acids. The CDR3 reads CASNLGLAGGTYNEQFF. CDR3 nucleotides: TGTGCCAGCAACCTGGGACTAGCGGGAGGTACCTACAATGAGCAGTTCTTC.

This clonotype was picked up many times. This sequence joins TRBV29-1 and TRBJ2-2; the D gene could be TRBD1 or TRBD2 (5 bases each). Trimming stripped 4 bases from V and 8 bases from J, with 11 bases between. The CDR3 sequence is 12 residues long. Germline-derived CDR1 and CDR2 are SQVTM and ANQGSEA. CDR3: CSVATGPGELFF. In DNA form, the CDR3 reads TGCAGCGTTGCCACGGGACCAGGGGAGCTGTTTTTT.

This clonotype was recorded a few times. The V and J genes are TRBV28 and TRBJ1-2; no firm D call. Trimming took off 6 bases at V and 4 bases at J, with 12 bases between the two ends. The CDR3 contains 13 residues. From germline, CDR1 is MDHEN and CDR2 SYDVKM. CDR3 DNA sequence: TGTGCCAGCAGCGTAGTTGACCGCTATGGCTACACCTTC. It codes for CASSVVDRYGYTF.

The rearrangement uses TRBV4-3 and TRBJ2-3; D might be TRBD2 (6 bases). The CDR3 covers 17 residues. With 1 base removed from V and 5 bases from J, the gap between germline ends came to 19 bases. Germline CDR1 and CDR2: LGHNA and YSLEER. The CDR3 nucleotides are TGCGCCAGCAGCCAAGTCTCGCGACTAGACGGGCTAGATACGCAGTATTTT. Its protein is CASSQVSRLDGLDTQYF.

At least ten counts were recorded for this clonotype. This chain links TRBV6-1 with TRBJ2-5; D gene unclear. This CDR3 region has 11 residues. CDR1 MNHNS and CDR2 SASEGT come from the germline V gene. V gave up 2 bases and J gave up 5 bases, with 3 bases separating them. The CDR3 is CASSEHETQYF. The CDR3 nucleotides are TGTGCCAGCAGTGAACACGAGACCCAGTACTTC.

This rearrangement joins TRBV12-3 or TRBV12-4 to TRBJ2-2; 9 positions agree with TRBD2. This CDR3 contains 15 residues. V shed 3 bases, J shed 4 bases, and the junction held 3 bases outside the gene matches. Here the CDR3 DNA reads TGTGCCAGCAGTTTGGGGACTAGCTTCACCGGGGAGCTGTTTTTT. This encodes CASSLGTSFTGELFF.

This clonotype was observed a handful of times. The V call is TRBV28, the J call TRBJ1-1; 9 bases agree with TRBD1. CDR1 is MDHEN, CDR2 SYDVKM, per germline. There are 15 residues in the CDR3. V lost 5 bases, J lost 1 base, and 5 bases stayed unmatched. This CDR3 reads CASSLPDRGNTEAFF. For the CDR3, the DNA is TGTGCCAGCAGTCTCCCGGACAGGGGGAACACTGAAGCTTTCTTT. Complete variable domain (other parts from reference TRBV28 and TRBJ1-1): DVKVTQSSRYLVKRTGEKVFLECVQDMDHENMFWYRQDPGLGLRLIYFSYDVKMKEKGDIPEGYSVSREKKERFSLILESASTNQTSMYLCASSLPDRGNTEAFFGQGTRLTVV.

J is TRBJ1-6 and V is TRBV10-3; TRBD1 aligns across 9 bases. CDR1 is ENHRY and CDR2 is SYGVKD in the germline V gene. With V trimmed by 6 bases and J by 8 bases, 8 bases remained unmatched. This CDR3 has 15 residues. CDR3 amino acids: CAISPWTGVDSPLHF. The CDR3 DNA is TGTGCCATCAGCCCCTGGACAGGGGTGGATTCACCCCTCCACTTT.

There are many counts of this clonotype. The CDR3 protein is CASSQVPTGSNEKLFF. The CDR3 DNA reads TGCGCCAGCAGCCAAGTTCCTACAGGGTCTAATGAAAAACTGTTTTTT. The gene calls are TRBV4-1 and TRBJ1-4, with D possibly TRBD1 on 6 matching bases. Germline CDR1 reads MGHRA; CDR2 reads YSYEKL. This CDR3 comprises 16 residues. The V end lost 1 base, the J end lost 3 bases, and 12 bases lay between the germline ends.

The chain links TRBV15 to TRBJ2-5; D is unresolved. Germline V gene sequence: CDR1 LNHNV, CDR2 YYDKDF (reference sequence). V was clipped by 0 bases and J by 4 bases, with 3 bases between them. The CDR3 runs 12 residues. The CDR3, as DNA: TGTGCCACCAGCAGAGACCGAGAGACCCAGTACTTC. It translates to CATSRDRETQYF.

This clonotype was detected only a few times. This rearrangement joins TRBV3-1 to TRBJ1-3; no clear D. The CDR3 spans 14 residues. The germline gives CDR1 LGHDT, CDR2 YNNKEL (reference sequence). V lost 0 bases and J lost 4, with 7 bases in between. The CDR3 is CASSQEATGNTIYF. DNA for the CDR3: TGTGCCAGCAGCCAAGAGGCCACCGGAAACACCATATATTTT.

This clonotype was observed at least ten times. This chain links TRBV9 with TRBJ2-1; 7 bases fit TRBD2. V lost 4 bases, J lost 3 bases, and 4 bases stayed unmatched. This CDR3 has 14 amino acids. Germline CDR1 SGDLS, CDR2 YYNGEE. CDR3 protein: CASSTGGGYNEQFF. The CDR3 coding sequence is TGTGCCAGCAGCACTGGCGGGGGCTACAATGAGCAGTTCTTC.

This clonotype came up many times. The chain carries TRBV18 and TRBJ2-3; the match to TRBD2 covers 10 bases. CDR1 is KGHSH, CDR2 LQKENI, per germline. This CDR3 spans 19 amino acids. J was trimmed by 2 bases and V by 3 bases; bases with no gene match: 14. DNA for the CDR3: TGTGCCAGCTCACCGCCTTTCCTAGCGGGGGAACCACACACAGATACGCAGTATTTT. It codes for CASSPPFLAGEPHTDTQYF. The complete variable domain, with remaining parts taken from reference TRBV18 and TRBJ2-3, reads NAGVMQNPRHLVRRRGQEARLRCSPMKGHSHVYWYRQLPEEGLKFMVYLQKENIIDESGMPKERFSAEFPKEGPSILRIQQVVRGDSAAYFCASSPPFLAGEPHTDTQYFGPGTRLTVL.

This clonotype has at least ten counts. The chain recombines TRBV12-3 or TRBV12-4 with TRBJ1-2; D remains unclear. The CDR3 runs to 12 residues. Deletions cut 7 bases from V and 8 bases from J, with 14 bases between. CDR3 amino acids: CASTRTVYGYTF. CDR3 nucleotide sequence: TGTGCCAGCACTAGGACGGTCTACGGCTACACCTTC.

This clonotype was counted only a few times. The gene calls are TRBV4-1 and TRBJ1-3; the match to TRBD1 covers 7 bases. CDR1 is MGHRA, CDR2 YSYEKL, per germline. The ends lost 3 bases at V and 0 bases at J; junction bases unmatched: 5. This CDR3 is 16 amino acids long. CDR3 amino acids: CASSQRGQISGNTIYF. CDR3 DNA sequence: TGCGCCAGCAGCCAGAGGGGACAGATCTCTGGAAACACCATATATTTT.

This clonotype was found many times. Compared with germline, one end of the junction differs, possibly owing to a read error. The rearrangement links TRBV27 to TRBJ2-7; D is perhaps TRBD1 (5 bases). The length of the CDR3 is 11 residues. CDR1 MNHEY and CDR2 SMNVEV come from the germline V gene (reference sequence). The CDR3: CASSLPGIVPF. DNA for the CDR3: TGTGCCAGCAGTTTGCCAGGGATCGTTCCCTTC.

The rearrangement joins TRBV2 to TRBJ2-1; D ambiguous. The CDR3 is 11 amino acids. V was clipped by 7 bases and J by 5 bases, with 6 bases between them. CDR1 SNHLY and CDR2 FYNNEI come from the germline V gene. CDR3 sequence: CASKYNNEQFF. The DNA of the CDR3 is TGTGCCAGCAAGTATAACAATGAGCAGTTCTTC.

In its sample, this clonotype was seen a few times. The chain carries TRBV5-5 and TRBJ1-4; 9 nucleotides match TRBD1. V was clipped by 4 bases and J by 3 bases; unmatched bases: 10. This CDR3 contains 17 residues. Germline V gene lookup returns CDR1 SGHKS and CDR2 YYEKEE (reference sequence). CDR3 sequence: CASSRTGTGQANEKLFF. Written as DNA, the CDR3 is TGTGCCAGCAGCCGGACCGGGACAGGGCAAGCTAATGAAAAACTGTTTTTT.

In its sample, this clonotype was seen many times. The chain combines TRBV4-2 with TRBJ1-6, with TRBD1 matching over 7 bases. In germline, CDR1 is LGHNA, CDR2 YNFKEQ. V trimming: 6 bases; J trimming: 7 bases; junction bases outside the gene matches: 3. The CDR3 has 13 amino acids. CDR3 loop: CASRGQENSPLHF. CDR3 nucleotides: TGTGCCAGCAGAGGACAGGAGAATTCACCCCTCCACTTT.

The chain employs TRBV29-1 and TRBJ2-3; unclear D gene. The germline CDR1 and CDR2 sequences are SQVTM and ANQGSEA. V lost 4 bases to trimming and J lost 0 bases, with 8 bases between them. The CDR3 runs to 13 residues. CDR3 DNA: TGCAGCGTTGGTTCAGAGAGCACAGATACGCAGTATTTT. This translates into CSVGSESTDTQYF.

This clonotype was seen a few times. The CDR3 protein is CASSLDRGPTEAFF. The CDR3 DNA is TGTGCCAGCAGCCTCGACAGGGGGCCCACTGAAGCTTTCTTT. This rearrangement joins TRBV6-2 or TRBV6-3 to TRBJ1-1; TRBD1 matches at 10 bases. Germline values: CDR1 MNHEY, CDR2 SVGEGT. This CDR3 comprises 14 residues. With V trimmed by 6 bases and J by 4 bases, 5 bases remained unmatched.

This sequence joins TRBV29-1 and TRBJ2-1, with TRBD1 matching over 10 bases. Germline lookup yields CDR1 SQVTM and CDR2 ANQGSEA. Trimming took 7 bases from V and 7 from J; bases not matched to a gene: 10. The CDR3 totals 14 residues. The CDR3 region has the DNA TGCAGCGCCCCGGGACAGGGGCTGAGGAATGAGCAGTTCTTC. Protein: CSAPGQGLRNEQFF.

The chain combines TRBV6-2 or TRBV6-3 with TRBJ2-4; 9 bases map to TRBD2. V trimming: 2 bases; J trimming: 13 bases; junction bases outside the gene matches: 9. The germline CDR1 and CDR2 sequences are MNHEY and SVGEGT. The CDR3 spans 14 residues. The CDR3 spells CASSYGGGALPQYF. DNA for the CDR3: TGTGCCAGCAGTTACGGCGGGGGGGCCCTCCCACAGTACTTC.